This T cell receptor (beta chain) was sequenced during a study of cytomegalovirus exposure and HLA in healthy donors. Findings and limits, study-wide: Subsequent analysis showed first-cohort TCR clusters tending to co-occur in approximately 120 validation repertoires. Cytomegalovirus association was assigned to about 150 TCR beta chains.

This clone was detected only once. Its antigen is not known. TCRdb keeps only in-frame clones here, not all; method: immunoSEQ multiplex PCR. The data hold 200,000 to 250,000 clones, with roughly 84% observed a single time. This receptor was obtained from a woman aged 25-40 years in good health and CMV-seropositive. Sequenced material: PBMCs.

CDR3 sequence reads: CASSSTEGWGTEAFF. CDR3 DNA sequence: TGTGCCAGCAGTTCCACGGAGGGTTGGGGCACTGAAGCTTTCTTT. This chain joins TRBV6-5 and TRBJ1-1; D not certain. Germline V lookup: CDR1 MNHEY, CDR2 SVGAGI. This CDR3 has 15 amino acids. The V end was cut by 4 bases, the J end by 4 bases, with 16 bases between.